The clone carrying this T cell receptor beta chain has more than one count but fewer than ten. The antigen remains unidentified. TCRdb re-derived calls from the reads in MiXCR, one entry per CDR3 protein. The data show a few hundred thousand distinct CDR3 sequences, with 29% seen just once and around 19% held by the top ten. The data belong to a study of T cell repertoires in cytomegalovirus infection. CDR1 is MNHNY and CDR2 is SVGAGI in the germline V gene (reference sequence). V lost 6 bases to trimming and J lost 1 base, with 7 bases between them. The CDR3 consists of 13 residues. The receptor was isolated from a human donor in good health (CMV status not recorded). Some clones in this sample may be carry-over from other donors' samples. The starting material was cultured PBMCs, obtained from culture after CMV antigen stimulation. The chain links TRBV6-6 to TRBJ2-1, with D uncertain. The CDR3: CASSRESYNEQFF. DNA for the CDR3: TGTGCCAGCAGCCGCGAGTCCTACAATGAGCAGTTCTTC.